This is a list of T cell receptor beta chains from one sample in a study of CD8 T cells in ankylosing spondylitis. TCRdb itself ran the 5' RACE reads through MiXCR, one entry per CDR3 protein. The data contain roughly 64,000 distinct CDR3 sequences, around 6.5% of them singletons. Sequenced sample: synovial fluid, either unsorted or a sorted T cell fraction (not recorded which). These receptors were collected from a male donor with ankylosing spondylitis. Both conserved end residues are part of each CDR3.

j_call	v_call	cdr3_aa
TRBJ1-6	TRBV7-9	CASSQGYSNSPLHF
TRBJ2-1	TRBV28	CASSLGGTGTWNEQFF
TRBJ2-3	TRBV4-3	CASSQDTRDPGTDTQYF
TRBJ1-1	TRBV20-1	CSATDRGYEAFF
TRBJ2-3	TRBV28	CASSLASGRAEADTQYF
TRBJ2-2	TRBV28	CASSLVRGQGLLFF
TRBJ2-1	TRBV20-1	CSAPHRSGLIEQFF
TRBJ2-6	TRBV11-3	CASSLDSTATGANVLTF
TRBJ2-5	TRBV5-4	CASSLGAGGRETQYF
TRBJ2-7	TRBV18	CASSPDRGLYEQYF
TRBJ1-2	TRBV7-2	CASSWGAGIYGYTF
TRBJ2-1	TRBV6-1	CASSEGSTHEQFF
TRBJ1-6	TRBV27	CASSSGTVNSPLHF
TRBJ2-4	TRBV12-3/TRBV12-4	CASSLGFVGGVRNIQYF
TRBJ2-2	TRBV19	CASRTTGENTGELFF
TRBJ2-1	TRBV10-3	CAITDSNPSYNEQFF
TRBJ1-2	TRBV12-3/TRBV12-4	CASSLLDGYTF
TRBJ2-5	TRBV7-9	CASSLGGQGGQETQYF
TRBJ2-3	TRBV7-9	CASSGADTQYF
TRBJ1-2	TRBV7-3	CASSLSPDSYGYTF
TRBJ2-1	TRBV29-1	CSVAPGQGIFNEQFF
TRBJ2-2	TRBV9	CASSVALIGELFF
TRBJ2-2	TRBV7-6	CASSLFSANTGELFF
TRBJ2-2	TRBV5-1	CASGPVRSNTGELFF
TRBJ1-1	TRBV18	CASSRSSGAEAFF
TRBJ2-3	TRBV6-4	CASSWTGGDTQYF
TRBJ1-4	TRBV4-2	CASSLLRGIDEKLFF
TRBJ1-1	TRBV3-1	CASSLAGYAFF
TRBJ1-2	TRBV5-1	CASSFRDRADGYTF
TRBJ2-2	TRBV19	CASHRTVPNTGELFF
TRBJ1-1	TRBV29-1	CSVVERTAKTEAFF
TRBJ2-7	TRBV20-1	CSARRLAGLSYEQYF
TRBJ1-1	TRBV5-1	CASSLEGAPTEAFF
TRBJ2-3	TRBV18	CASSSSGSGGTDTQYF
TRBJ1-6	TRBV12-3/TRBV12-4	CASRPDFGSPLHF
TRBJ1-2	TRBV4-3	CASSLNKGRNFERYTF
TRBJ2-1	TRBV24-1	CATSDFGQGLYNEQFF
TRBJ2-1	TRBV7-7	CASSTGLGGEQFF
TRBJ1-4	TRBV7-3	CASSSGKDEKLFF
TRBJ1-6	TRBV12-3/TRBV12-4	CASSFGVSYNSPLHF
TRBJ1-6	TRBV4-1	CASSQEIGGRTYNSPLHF
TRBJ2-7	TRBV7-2	CASSQLGYEQYF
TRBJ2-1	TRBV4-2	CASSLEPGTSGSNEQFF
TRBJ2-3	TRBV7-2	CASSLVGTPGADTQYF
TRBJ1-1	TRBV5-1	CASLNQGGTEAFF
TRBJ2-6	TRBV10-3	CAISESSTGQGLPGANVLTF
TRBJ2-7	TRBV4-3	CASSQDAGRGDRSYEQYF
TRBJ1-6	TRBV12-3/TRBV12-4	CASSYLRGARNSPLHF
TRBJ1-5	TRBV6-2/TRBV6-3	CASSRRDRGHNQPQHF
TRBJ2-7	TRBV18	CASSPSGTTYYEQYF
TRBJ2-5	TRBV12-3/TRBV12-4	CASSLSYQETQYF
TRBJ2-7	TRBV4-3	CASSLGHSSYEQYF
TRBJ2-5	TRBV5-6	CASSFGIAGALGTQYF
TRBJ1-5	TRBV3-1	CASSQDVHQPQHF
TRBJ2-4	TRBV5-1	CASRIQGGNIQYF